The TCR beta chain described here comes from a study of blood T cell repertoires in COVID-19. Turning to the study itself: Cohort 3 donors were reported recovered after two negative PCRs, clearance, or symptom resolution. In each case, the material was cDNA or gDNA derived from T cells, B-cell-depleted T cells, or PBMCs. The samples span acute and convalescent COVID-19 from the United States, Italy and Spain.

Sequencing was performed with immunoSEQ multiplex PCR; in TCRdb, only in-frame clones are kept and a portion is missing. The profile shows more than 200,000 clones, over 75% of them singletons. Participant-given clinical history determined each cohort assignment. Germline assignment: CDR1 SNHLY and CDR2 FYNNEI. Losses at the gene ends were 8 bases for V and 7 bases for J; bases not matched to a gene: 8. The CDR3 covers 14 residues. This TCR was sampled from a man aged 30 to 39 in a cohort exposed to, infected with or recovered from COVID-19 (not recorded which). J is TRBJ2-1 and V is TRBV2; TRBD2 agrees at 10 bases. Input material: PBMCs or T cells enriched from blood (not recorded which). CDR3 bases: TGTGCCAGCCCGAGCGGGAGGGCCTTTAATGAGCAGTTCTTC. Protein sequence: CASPSGRAFNEQFF.